One sample yielded the 3 T cell receptor beta chains listed below, sequenced in a study of shared clonotypes between healthy human individuals. Clones were read by immunoSEQ multiplex PCR, and TCRdb kept only the in-frame ones, dropping some. The table records roughly 1,100,000 clones, around 76% of them present only once. Sequencing was performed on memory CD4+ T cells sorted from blood. Subset described: CD45RA-negative fraction. The source of these receptors is a man between 18 and 35 years old in good health.

The rearrangement joins TRBV28 to TRBJ1-4, with D maybe TRBD1 (5 bases). Trimming stripped 6 bases from V and 3 bases from J, with 11 bases between. Germline V gene data show CDR1 as MDHEN and CDR2 as SYDVKM. CDR3 length: 14 amino acids. CDR3 residues: CASRRWGPNEKLFF. CDR3 coding DNA: TGTGCCAGCAGACGATGGGGACCTAATGAAAAACTGTTTTTT. Together with reference TRBV28 and TRBJ1-4, the CDR3 gives the full variable domain: DVKVTQSSRYLVKRTGEKVFLECVQDMDHENMFWYRQDPGLGLRLIYFSYDVKMKEKGDIPEGYSVSREKKERFSLILESASTNQTSMYLCASRRWGPNEKLFFGSGTQLSVL.

V and J are TRBV5-1 and TRBJ2-3; either TRBD1 or TRBD2 may fit D (5 bases each). The germline gives CDR1 SGHRS, CDR2 YFSETQ. The CDR3 is made up of 15 amino acids. The V end was cut by 2 bases, the J end by 0 bases, with 10 bases between. CDR3 protein: CASSFAGTSTDTQYF. Written as DNA, the CDR3 is TGCGCCAGCAGCTTCGCCGGGACGAGCACAGATACGCAGTATTTT.

The chain recombines TRBV10-2 with TRBJ1-6, with TRBD1 matching over 7 bases. The CDR3 contains 16 residues. V gave up 2 bases and J gave up 9 bases; unmatched junction bases: 10. Germline V lookup: CDR1 WSHSY, CDR2 SAAADI. The CDR3 sequence is CASSEIPTGLGSPLHF. The CDR3 bases are TGCGCCAGCAGTGAGATCCCGACAGGGTTAGGTTCACCCCTCCACTTT.